This T cell receptor beta chain was captured by sequencing in a study of metastatic and nonmetastatic thyroid tumors. Looking at the study overall: Repertoires were compared across blood and tumor or nodule tissue from malignant and benign thyroid patients. Study-wide points: Across blood and tumor, TCR beta diversity in malignant thyroid tumors was reportedly significantly higher than in benign nodules.

The sample holds many counts of this clone. What it binds is not known. Via MiXCR, TCRdb re-called the PCR reads. The table lists about 41,000 clones, about 10% of them singletons. The CDR3 is 13 residues long. V was pared by 6 bases and J by 4 bases, with 13 bases between. The germline gives CDR1 MDHEN, CDR2 SYDVKM. Thyroid surgery was performed in patients who had received no treatment beforehand. The source of this sequence is a female donor with papillary thyroid cancer or a benign thyroid nodule (not recorded which). Some clones in this sample may be carry-over from other donors' samples. Material: blood. This chain uses TRBV28 with TRBJ2-7, with TRBD2 as a possible D gene (6 bases). In DNA form, the CDR3 reads TGTGCCAGCAGGGGGGGAATGGAATACGAGCAGTACTTC. Amino acid sequence: CASRGGMEYEQYF.